This passage covers 29 T cell receptor beta chains from one sample sequenced in a study of blood T cell repertoires in COVID-19. TCRdb's copy holds only in-frame clones and misses some; the assay was immunoSEQ multiplex PCR. The sample holds just under 250,000 clones; roughly 89% are singletons and the top ten take more than 3.5%. The sample was PBMCs or T cells enriched from blood (not recorded which). Receptors originate from a woman in her 30s who had recovered from COVID-19.

The rearrangement uses TRBV11-3 and TRBJ2-3; 7 bases match TRBD1. The V and J ends lost 4 bases and 0 bases, in that order; junction bases with no gene match: 10. The length of the CDR3 is 17 residues. Germline CDR1 SGHNT, CDR2 YENEEA. The CDR3: CASSSGQWGSSTDTQYF. CDR3 nucleotides: TGTGCCAGCAGCTCGGGACAGTGGGGCTCTAGCACAGATACGCAGTATTTT.

The chain employs TRBV6-1 and TRBJ1-4; TRBD1 might be the D (5 bases). The ends were cut back, 0 bases at V and 8 bases at J, with 10 bases in the middle. The CDR3 is made up of 14 amino acids. Germline V gives CDR1 MNHNS, CDR2 SASEGT. In DNA form, the CDR3 reads TGTGCCAGCAGTGAAGCGCACCAGGGAGAAAAACTGTTTTTT. It is translated as CASSEAHQGEKLFF.

The chain has TRBV28 and TRBJ2-1; TRBD1 is a possible D gene (5 bases). V was trimmed by 2 bases and J by 10 bases, leaving 18 bases between them. The CDR3 length is 15 residues. The germline V gene has CDR1 MDHEN and CDR2 SYDVKM. CDR3 in amino acids: CASSLAVGAGQEQFF. The DNA of the CDR3 is TGTGCCAGCAGTTTAGCCGTCGGAGCAGGACAAGAGCAGTTCTTC. Full variable domain (outside the CDR3, taken from reference TRBV28 and TRBJ2-1): DVKVTQSSRYLVKRTGEKVFLECVQDMDHENMFWYRQDPGLGLRLIYFSYDVKMKEKGDIPEGYSVSREKKERFSLILESASTNQTSMYLCASSLAVGAGQEQFFGPGTRLTVL.

This clone was seen only once. The chain combines TRBV11-2 with TRBJ1-2; D possibly corresponds to TRBD1 (5 bases). CDR3 length: 13 amino acids. Germline V lookup: CDR1 SGHAT, CDR2 FQNNGV. Deletions cut 5 bases from V and 4 bases from J, with 11 bases between. The CDR3 DNA reads as TGTGCCAGCAGCCTACTCCAGGGCTATGGCTACACCTTC. It encodes CASSLLQGYGYTF.

This sequence joins TRBV4-3 and TRBJ2-1; 9 positions agree with TRBD1. V lost 1 base, J lost 7 bases, and 5 bases stayed unmatched. CDR1 and CDR2 (germline): LGHNA, YSLEER. This CDR3 spans 15 amino acids. The CDR3 sequence is CASSQVQGARNEQFF. For the CDR3, the DNA is TGCGCCAGCAGCCAAGTACAGGGGGCGAGGAATGAGCAGTTCTTC.

The chain couples TRBV9 to TRBJ2-6; no clear D gene. The V end was cut by 0 bases, the J end by 1 base, with 8 bases between. CDR3 length: 16 amino acids. The V gene's germline CDR1 is SGDLS and CDR2 YYNGEE. The CDR3 reads CASSVGWQSGANVLTF. CDR3 nucleotides: TGTGCCAGCAGCGTAGGGTGGCAGTCTGGGGCCAACGTCCTGACTTTC.

The chain is built from TRBV6-5 and TRBJ2-2; TRBD1 might be the D (6 bases). The CDR3 consists of 14 residues. The ends were cut back, 6 bases at V and 8 bases at J, with 16 bases in the middle. Germline loops: CDR1 MNHEY, CDR2 SVGAGI. CDR3 residues: CASSFGQSEGELFF. CDR3 sequence (DNA): TGTGCCAGCAGCTTCGGACAGTCCGAAGGGGAGCTGTTTTTT.

This chain uses TRBV7-9 with TRBJ1-4, with 9 nucleotides matching TRBD1. CDR1 and CDR2 (germline): SEHNR, FQNEAQ (reference sequence). Trimming took 3 bases from V and 3 from J; bases not matched to a gene: 5. The CDR3 totals 16 residues. Here the CDR3 DNA reads TGTGCCAGCAGCTTCGGGACAGGGTCTCCTAATGAAAAACTGTTTTTT. Translation: CASSFGTGSPNEKLFF.

The chain links TRBV6-5 to TRBJ2-7; TRBD1 might be the D (6 bases). The CDR3 has 14 residues. Germline CDR1 and CDR2: MNHEY and SVGAGI. Trimming cost V 2 bases and J 2 bases, with 10 bases left between them. The CDR3 region is CASSYRDKTYEQYF. CDR3 DNA: TGTGCCAGCAGTTACAGGGACAAGACCTACGAGCAGTACTTC.

This clone was recorded only once. The rearrangement uses TRBV27 and TRBJ2-3; D gene unclear. The CDR3 length is 12 residues. Germline V gives CDR1 MNHEY, CDR2 SMNVEV (reference sequence). V lost 0 bases and J lost 6, with 4 bases in between. CDR3 sequence: CASSLSPDTQYF. The CDR3, as DNA: TGTGCCAGCAGTTTATCTCCGGATACGCAGTATTTT.

The rearrangement links TRBV7-3 to TRBJ2-3; D may be TRBD1 (6 bases). Trimming left V 2 bases short and J 0 bases short, with 27 bases between. The CDR3 is 21 residues long. Per germline, CDR1 SGHTA and CDR2 FQGTGA. CDR3 sequence: CASSLEGMCAMADRSTDTQYF. CDR3 nucleotide sequence: TGTGCCAGCAGCTTAGAGGGGATGTGTGCTATGGCGGACAGAAGCACAGATACGCAGTATTTT.

This rearrangement joins TRBV28 to TRBJ2-1, with 11 bases identical to TRBD2. The V gene's germline CDR1 is MDHEN and CDR2 SYDVKM. Trimming removed 4 bases from V and 6 bases from J; junction bases left unmatched: 8. The CDR3 totals 16 residues. In DNA, the CDR3 is TGTGCCAGCAGTTCCCGACTAGCGGGGAGGCCCAATGAGCAGTTCTTC. Translation gives CASSSRLAGRPNEQFF.

The chain combines TRBV19 with TRBJ2-7; 7 bases map to TRBD1. After removal of 7 bases from V and 7 bases from J, the junction contained 4 bases not matched to a gene. CDR3 size: 11 residues. Germline CDR1 LNHDA, CDR2 SQIVND (reference sequence). The chain's CDR3 is CASKGAREQYF. The CDR3 nucleotides are TGTGCCAGTAAGGGGGCAAGGGAGCAGTACTTC.

This clone was counted a few times. This sequence joins TRBV27 and TRBJ2-7; possibly TRBD1 for D (6 bases). There are 13 residues in the CDR3. Germline CDR1 is MNHEY and CDR2 is SMNVEV (reference sequence). V was trimmed by 3 bases and J by 4 bases, leaving 10 bases between them. The CDR3 bases are TGTGCCAGCAGTTTGGGCAGGGGATACGAGCAGTACTTC. Translating gives CASSLGRGYEQYF.

A word on this clone: Other nucleotide sequences from this sample produce the same CDR3. V gene TRBV9 combines with J gene TRBJ2-3; 13 positions agree with TRBD2. The length of the CDR3 is 18 residues. The ends lost 0 bases at V and 0 bases at J; junction bases unmatched: 4. CDR1 is SGDLS, CDR2 YYNGEE, per germline. CDR3 sequence: CASSVELAGGISTDTQYF. The CDR3 DNA sequence: TGTGCCAGCAGCGTAGAACTAGCGGGAGGGATTAGCACAGATACGCAGTATTTT.

CDR3 protein: CALPPGTGWDYGYTF. The CDR3 DNA reads as TGTGCCCTACCCCCCGGGACAGGTTGGGACTATGGCTACACCTTC. This sequence joins TRBV7-9 and TRBJ1-2; 8 nucleotides line up with TRBD1. After removal of 11 bases from V and 3 bases from J, the junction contained 14 bases not matched to a gene. The CDR3 sequence is 15 residues long. The germline V gene encodes CDR1 SEHNR and CDR2 FQNEAQ (reference sequence).

The chain joins TRBV25-1 to TRBJ1-1, with a possible D match to TRBD1 (5 bases). Germline V lookup: CDR1 MGHDK, CDR2 SYGVNS. V was clipped by 4 bases and J by 4 bases, with 13 bases between them. The CDR3 totals 14 residues. CDR3 loop: CASSGTGGITEAFF. The CDR3 DNA reads as TGTGCCAGCAGTGGGACGGGGGGGATCACTGAAGCTTTCTTT. Full variable domain (outside the CDR3, taken from reference TRBV25-1 and TRBJ1-1): EADIYQTPRYLVIGTGKKITLECSQTMGHDKMYWYQQDPGMELHLIHYSYGVNSTEKGDLSSESTVSRIRTEHFPLTLESARPSHTSQYLCASSGTGGITEAFFGQGTRLTVV.

The CDR3 region is CSVGTGEGMETQYF. Written as DNA, the CDR3 is TGCAGCGTTGGCACAGGGGAAGGAATGGAGACCCAGTACTTC. The chain employs TRBV29-1 and TRBJ2-5, with 7 bases fitting TRBD1. The germline CDR1 and CDR2 sequences are SQVTM and ANQGSEA. J lost 5 bases, V lost 4 bases, and 10 bases had no gene match. CDR3 length: 14 residues.

This chain uses TRBV5-1 with TRBJ1-2; TRBD1 might be the D (6 bases). The CDR3 is 14 amino acids. Trimming took 4 bases from V and 3 from J, leaving 13 bases between them. CDR1 is SGHRS, CDR2 YFSETQ, per germline. CDR3 region: CASSRTGFDYGYTF. In DNA form, the CDR3 reads TGCGCCAGCAGCCGTACAGGGTTTGACTATGGCTACACCTTC.

This chain connects TRBV27 to TRBJ1-1; D is unclear. The CDR3 consists of 12 residues. V lost 3 bases, J lost 8 bases, and 10 bases lay in between. The V gene's germline CDR1 is MNHEY and CDR2 SMNVEV (reference sequence). This CDR3 reads CASSFLSGEAFF. The CDR3 DNA reads TGTGCCAGCAGTTTCCTTTCGGGGGAAGCTTTCTTT.

The chain links TRBV7-3 to TRBJ2-6; the D gene is possibly TRBD2 (5 bases). Germline-derived CDR1 and CDR2 are SGHTA and FQGTGA. V dropped 5 bases and J dropped 4 bases, with 18 bases sitting between them. The CDR3 length is 17 residues. CDR3 sequence (DNA): TGTGCCAGCAGCCCCGAGGGTCTGGCTTCCGGGGCCAACGTCCTGACTTTC. It encodes CASSPEGLASGANVLTF. The complete variable domain, with remaining parts taken from reference TRBV7-3 and TRBJ2-6, reads GAGVSQTPSNKVTEKGKYVELRCDPISGHTALYWYRQSLGQGPEFLIYFQGTGAADDSGLPNDRFFAVRPEGSVSTLKIQRTERGDSAVYLCASSPEGLASGANVLTFGAGSRLTVL.

Only one count was recorded for this clone. The chain joins TRBV28 to TRBJ2-2; the match to TRBD2 covers 10 bases. The CDR3 is 15 residues long. V lost 8 bases to trimming and J lost 8 bases; unmatched junction nucleotides: 11. Germline lookup yields CDR1 MDHEN and CDR2 SYDVKM. This CDR3 reads CASLWSSGRSGELFF. The CDR3 coding sequence is TGTGCCAGCCTCTGGTCTAGCGGGAGAAGTGGGGAGCTGTTTTTT.

The rearrangement uses TRBV28 and TRBJ2-1; a possible D gene is TRBD1 (6 bases). V gave up 6 bases and J gave up 8 bases, with 11 bases separating them. The V gene's germline CDR1 is MDHEN and CDR2 SYDVKM. The CDR3 totals 12 residues. The CDR3, as DNA: TGTGCCAGCAGAACACAGGGACATGAGCAGTTCTTC. Amino acid sequence: CASRTQGHEQFF.

In its sample, this clone was seen once. The chain links TRBV2 to TRBJ2-3; TRBD2 is a possible D gene (5 bases). CDR1 SNHLY and CDR2 FYNNEI come from the germline V gene. V lost 5 bases and J 6 bases, leaving 15 bases between the germline ends. The CDR3 spans 14 residues. The CDR3 spells CASSPRRGGDTQYF. The CDR3, as DNA: TGTGCCAGCAGTCCGCGAAGAGGAGGCGATACGCAGTATTTT. Full variable domain (outside the CDR3, taken from reference TRBV2 and TRBJ2-3): EPEVTQTPSHQVTQMGQEVILRCVPISNHLYFYWYRQILGQKVEFLVSFYNNEISEKSEIFDDQFSVERPDGSNFTLKIRSTKLEDSAMYFCASSPRRGGDTQYFGPGTRLTVL.

This clone was found once. The chain uses TRBV3-1 (or the pseudogene TRBV3-2) and TRBJ2-7, with D perhaps matching TRBD2 (5 bases). Germline-derived CDR1 and CDR2 are LGHDT and YNNKEL (reference sequence). Trimming removed 7 bases at V and 9 bases at J, with 19 bases between. The CDR3 totals 13 residues. This CDR3 reads CASNLLGSGVQYF. The CDR3 nucleotides are TGTGCCAGCAACTTACTGGGCAGCGGAGTGCAGTACTTC.

CDR3 loop: CASIRPGNTEAFF. As DNA, the CDR3 is TGTGCCAGCATTCGCCCCGGGAACACTGAAGCTTTCTTT. The rearrangement joins TRBV6-5 to TRBJ1-1; no firm D call. Deletions cut 7 bases from V and 1 base from J, with 10 bases between. The CDR3 extends over 13 amino acids. Germline CDR1 is MNHEY and CDR2 is SVGAGI.

This clone has only one observation. The chain recombines TRBV19 with TRBJ2-5; unclear D gene. CDR1 and CDR2 (germline): LNHDA, SQIVND (reference sequence). The CDR3 spans 13 residues. V gave up 7 bases and J gave up 5 bases, with 14 bases separating them. CDR3 in amino acids: CASKEPLRETQYF. The CDR3 DNA reads TGTGCCAGTAAGGAGCCTCTCCGGGAGACCCAGTACTTC. Supplemented by reference TRBV19 and TRBJ2-5, the full variable domain reads DGGITQSPKYLFRKEGQNVTLSCEQNLNHDAMYWYRQDPGQGLRLIYYSQIVNDFQKGDIAEGYSVSREKKESFPLTVTSAQKNPTAFYLCASKEPLRETQYFGPGTRLLVL.

The CDR3 reads CASSSSGAPSSYEQYF. The CDR3 DNA is TGTGCCAGCAGCTCATCAGGGGCCCCGAGCTCCTACGAGCAGTACTTC. J is TRBJ2-7 and V is TRBV7-3; the D gene is possibly TRBD1 (6 bases). Trimming took 4 bases from V and 0 from J, leaving 16 bases between them. Per germline, CDR1 SGHTA and CDR2 FQGTGA. The length of the CDR3 is 16 residues.

This clone occurred a few times. The chain links TRBV29-1 to TRBJ1-2; tentative D call: TRBD1 (5 bases). The CDR3 has 13 amino acids. V was pared by 5 bases and J by 8 bases, with 18 bases between. CDR1 SQVTM and CDR2 ANQGSEA come from the germline V gene. CDR3 bases: TGCAGCGTTCCGCCCCAGACAGAGTCCGGCTACACCTTC. Protein product: CSVPPQTESGYTF.